Listed below are T cell receptor beta chains from one sample, sequenced in a study of shared T cell receptors in the human thymus. Clones were read by immunoSEQ multiplex PCR, and TCRdb kept only the in-frame ones, dropping some. The sample lists hundreds of thousands of clones, 80% to 90% occurring once. Separately, the same data were catalogued under a study of human thymus T cells.

Sequenced input: thymocytes. The source of these receptors is a girl under three years old with a congenital heart defect. Both conserved end residues are part of each CDR3. D genes are given only for firm matches. For some rows the clone size is stated as once, few or many, or as a class when expanded; others skip it.

. | TRBJ2-3 | . | TRBV5-4 | CASSPRRRGKSTDTQYF | TGTGCCAGCAGCCCGAGGCGTCGGGGGAAAAGCACAGATACGCAGTATTTT
TRBD1 | TRBJ2-5 | . | TRBV6-4 | CASSRFPRDRGGETQYF | TGTGCCAGCAGTCGCTTCCCCCGGGACAGGGGAGGAGAGACCCAGTACTTC
. | TRBJ2-1 | . | TRBV10-2 | CASSESILDSRPDYEQFF | TGCGCCAGCAGTGAGTCGATCCTAGACAGCCGCCCTGACTATGAGCAGTTCTTC
. | TRBJ2-4 | . | TRBV11-1 | CASSTLTVPGGYIQYF | TGTGCCAGCAGCACATTAACGGTTCCGGGGGGCTACATTCAGTACTTC
. | TRBJ1-1 | . | TRBV5-6 | CASSFRTLQGRDTEAFF | TGTGCCAGCAGCTTTCGGACCCTCCAGGGAAGGGACACTGAAGCTTTCTTT
. | TRBJ2-2 | . | TRBV10-3 | CAISEGQAGAGELFF | TGTGCCATCAGTGAAGGGCAGGCAGGGGCCGGGGAGCTGTTTTTT
. | TRBJ1-2 | . | TRBV5-1 | CASSLEGGGRNYGYTF | TGCGCCAGCAGCTTGGAGGGCGGGGGGCGAAACTATGGCTACACCTTC
. | TRBJ1-2 | . | TRBV28 | CASTSTTRGYGYTF | TGTGCCAGCACCTCTACCACCAGGGGTTATGGCTACACCTTC
TRBD1 | TRBJ1-6 | . | TRBV5-4 | CASSWGEGGQGNSPLHF | TGTGCCAGCAGCTGGGGAGAAGGAGGACAGGGGAATTCACCCCTCCACTTT
TRBD2 | TRBJ2-2 | once | TRBV10-2 | CASSERAGGRPGAGTGELFF | TGCGCCAGCAGTGAGAGGGCGGGGGGGCGACCGGGTGCGGGCACCGGGGAGCTGTTTTTT
. | TRBJ1-4 | . | TRBV19 | CASSMIGYGRVDEKLFF | TGTGCCAGTAGTATGATAGGTTATGGCAGGGTTGACGAAAAACTGTTTTTT
TRBD2 | TRBJ2-3 | once | TRBV29-1 | CSVEASGELTDTQYF | TGCAGCGTTGAAGCTAGCGGCGAACTCACAGATACGCAGTATTTT
TRBD1 | TRBJ1-1 | . | TRBV4-1 | CASSQEHPPGTGTVWTEAFF | TGCGCCAGCAGCCAAGAACATCCGCCCGGGACAGGGACTGTTTGGACTGAAGCTTTCTTT
. | TRBJ1-5 | . | TRBV2 | CASRLSWTWKKPQHF | TGTGCCAGCCGTCTCTCTTGGACATGGAAGAAGCCCCAGCATTTT
. | TRBJ2-5 | . | TRBV5-6 | CASSLIWGTQETQYF | TGTGCCAGCAGCTTGATTTGGGGGACTCAAGAGACCCAGTACTTC
. | TRBJ1-2 | . | TRBV6-6 | CASSYDGPQGFYGYTF | TGTGCCAGCAGTTACGACGGCCCACAGGGATTTTATGGCTACACCTTC
TRBD1 | TRBJ2-3 | . | TRBV7-9 | CASSLVGQGTESSTDTQYF | TGTGCCAGCAGCTTAGTAGGACAGGGGACCGAATCTAGCACAGATACGCAGTATTTT
TRBD2 | TRBJ2-5 | once | TRBV18 | CASSPPRGGLVQETQYF | TGTGCCAGCTCACCCCCCCGGGGGGGCCTAGTCCAAGAGACCCAGTACTTC
TRBD1 | TRBJ2-5 | . | TRBV10-1 | CASSRRDREKQYQETQYF | TGCGCCAGCAGTCGCCGGGACAGGGAGAAGCAGTACCAAGAGACCCAGTACTTC
. | TRBJ1-2 | . | TRBV6-1 | CASSEPALGRDYGYTF | TGTGCCAGCAGTGAACCCGCGTTGGGCAGGGACTATGGCTACACCTTC
TRBD2 | TRBJ2-5 | . | TRBV7-2 | CASSLGGGQETQYF | TGTGCCAGCAGCTTAGGCGGGGGGCAAGAGACCCAGTACTTC
. | TRBJ1-2 | . | TRBV4-1 | CASSSKEGLGGYTF | TGCGCCAGCAGCTCCAAGGAGGGGTTAGGTGGCTACACCTTC
. | TRBJ2-2 | . | TRBV6-1 | CASSSMGGELFF | TGTGCCAGCAGCTCAATGGGAGGAGAGCTGTTTTTT
. | TRBJ1-2 | . | TRBV15 | CATTHRVRGFYGYTF | TGTGCCACCACACACCGAGTTCGGGGTTTCTATGGCTACACCTTC
. | TRBJ1-3 | . | TRBV5-6 | CASSYLIRGAGNTIYF | TGTGCCAGCAGCTATTTGATCAGGGGAGCCGGAAACACCATATATTTT
. | TRBJ2-3 | . | TRBV5-1 | CASSLYGTYTDTQYF | TGCGCCAGCAGCTTGTATGGGACATACACAGATACGCAGTATTTT
. | TRBJ1-1 | . | TRBV25-1 | CASSPPEGGGYTEAFF | TGTGCCAGCAGTCCACCGGAGGGGGGGGGCTACACTGAAGCTTTCTTT
. | TRBJ1-1 | . | TRBV11-2 | CASSFPGGIMNTEAFF | TGTGCCAGCAGCTTCCCTGGAGGGATAATGAACACTGAAGCTTTCTTT
TRBD1 | TRBJ1-6 | . | TRBV5-5 | CASRQSVRTGRRSPLHF | TGTGCCAGCAGACAATCAGTACGGACAGGGCGGCGGTCACCCCTCCACTTT
. | TRBJ1-1 | . | TRBV7-2 | CASSLAVWGWRAAEMNTEAFF | TGTGCCAGCAGCTTAGCCGTGTGGGGGTGGAGGGCCGCTGAGATGAACACTGAAGCTTTCTTT
. | TRBJ2-7 | . | TRBV28 | CASRTGIGYEQYF | TGTGCCAGCCGAACAGGGATCGGCTACGAGCAGTACTTC
. | TRBJ2-7 | . | TRBV5-6 | CASSLGQTTEQYF | TGTGCCAGCAGCCTCGGACAGACTACCGAGCAGTACTTC
TRBD1 | TRBJ1-2 | . | TRBV11-2 | CASSFLGQTYYGYTF | TGTGCCAGCAGCTTCTTGGGACAGACCTACTATGGCTACACCTTC
TRBD2 | TRBJ2-7 | . | TRBV10-3 | CAISAASGGYEQYF | TGTGCCATCAGTGCGGCGTCGGGGGGCTACGAGCAGTACTTC
TRBD2 | TRBJ2-1 | . | TRBV4-2 | CASRQRSGGAYWEQFF | TGTGCCAGCAGACAAAGGAGCGGGGGGGCTTATTGGGAGCAGTTCTTC